The 24 T cell receptor beta chains in this list originate from one sample, sequenced in a study of T cells in Graves' hyperthyroidism and ophthalmopathy. Amplification of TCR beta CDR3 regions was performed using RNA transcripts as template. The HTBI primer set served for first-round RT-PCR of the TCR CDR3. MiXCR, applied by TCRdb to the multiplex PCR reads, yields one record per CDR3 protein. This sample yields 200,000 to 250,000 distinct CDR3 sequences, of which less than 20% are seen a single time; roughly 49% belongs to the top ten. The sample comprised blood. Receptors originate from a woman in her forties or fifties with Graves' hyperthyroidism.

This clonotype occurred a few times. V usage is TRBV15 and J usage is TRBJ1-2; 8 bases align to TRBD1. Germline CDR1 reads LNHNV; CDR2 reads YYDKDF (reference sequence). Trimming cost V 3 bases and J 4 bases; bases outside gene matches: 7. This CDR3 contains 15 residues. CDR3 sequence reads: CATSRDRVQGYGYTF. CDR3 coding DNA: TGTGCCACCAGCAGGGACAGGGTTCAGGGCTATGGCTACACCTTC. The complete variable domain, with remaining parts taken from reference TRBV15 and TRBJ1-2, reads DAMVIQNPRYQVTQFGKPVTLSCSQTLNHNVMYWYQQKSSQAPKLLFHYYDKDFNNEADTPDNFQSRRPNTSFCFLDIRSPGLGDTAMYLCATSRDRVQGYGYTFGSGTRLTVV.

This clonotype was counted many times. The J gene is TRBJ1-5, the V gene TRBV12-3 or TRBV12-4, with D uncertain. Trimming left V 2 bases short and J 7 bases short, with 9 bases between. The CDR3 extends over 13 amino acids. CDR3 nucleotides: TGTGCCAGCAGTTTATCGATTGGGCAGCCCCAGCATTTT. It yields the protein CASSLSIGQPQHF.

This clonotype was counted once. This chain uses TRBV20-1 with TRBJ2-1, with TRBD2 matching 10 bases. V shed 0 bases and J 12 bases; nucleotides not matched to a gene: 11. Germline V gene sequence: CDR1 DFQATT, CDR2 SNEGSKA (reference sequence). The CDR3 is 15 amino acids. The CDR3 spells CSARDREREGGRQFF. CDR3 nucleotide sequence: TGCAGTGCTAGAGATCGGGAGCGGGAGGGGGGCCGGCAGTTCTTC.

This clonotype was detected ten times or more. CDR3 coding DNA: TGCGCCAGCAGCCTCAGGGGGGCGGGAGCGGTCGAGCAGTACTTC. This gives the protein CASSLRGAGAVEQYF. V gene TRBV5-1 combines with J gene TRBJ2-7; D tentatively fits TRBD1 or TRBD2 (7 bases each). This CDR3 is 15 amino acids long. CDR1 and CDR2 from the germline V gene are SGHRS and YFSETQ. V lost 4 bases and J 6 bases, leaving 20 bases between the germline ends.

In its sample, this clonotype was seen many times. The V call is TRBV20-1, the J call TRBJ2-3, with no clear D. Trimming pared 5 bases from V and 4 bases from J, leaving 4 bases between. The CDR3 runs to 10 residues. Looked up from germline, CDR1 is DFQATT and CDR2 is SNEGSKA (reference sequence). The CDR3 protein is CSAYPDTQYF. CDR3 coding DNA: TGCAGTGCTTATCCAGATACGCAGTATTTT.

There are many counts of this clonotype. The J gene is TRBJ2-1, the V gene TRBV12-3 or TRBV12-4, with a possible D match to TRBD1 (6 bases). Trimming shortened V by 6 bases and J by 3 bases, and 21 bases separated the two germline ends. CDR3 size: 17 residues. This CDR3 reads CASRPGTRGGVYNEQFF. Written as DNA, the CDR3 is TGTGCCAGCAGACCAGGGACCAGGGGTGGGGTCTACAATGAGCAGTTCTTC.

The rearrangement links TRBV3-1 to TRBJ1-6; TRBD1 agrees at 11 bases. The length of the CDR3 is 16 residues. Germline V gives CDR1 LGHDT, CDR2 YNNKEL (reference sequence). V dropped 4 bases and J dropped 16; count of bases not matched to a gene: 15. The CDR3 loop reads CASSPSPGQGAFGLHF. CDR3 DNA: TGTGCCAGCAGCCCTTCCCCCGGACAGGGGGCATTTGGACTCCACTTT.

This chain uses TRBV11-3 with TRBJ1-2, with no clear D. Trimming stripped 6 bases from V and 4 bases from J, with 9 bases between. The CDR3 is 12 residues long. The germline gives CDR1 SGHNT, CDR2 YENEEA. The CDR3 nucleotides are TGTGCCAGCAGTGGACGCCTCTATGGCTACACCTTC. Amino acid sequence: CASSGRLYGYTF.

This clonotype has more than one count but fewer than ten. V usage is TRBV6-2 or TRBV6-3 and J usage is TRBJ2-5; no definite D call. The CDR3 runs 13 residues. Germline lookup yields CDR1 MNHEY and CDR2 SVGEGT. V lost 5 bases, J lost 2 bases, and 9 bases lay in between. CDR3 sequence reads: CASSPHPQETQYF. The CDR3 DNA follows: TGTGCCAGCAGTCCCCACCCTCAAGAGACCCAGTACTTC.

This clonotype occurred many times. The chain has TRBV30 and TRBJ2-5; a possible D gene is TRBD1 (5 bases). This CDR3 contains 15 residues. V gave up 7 bases and J gave up 5 bases, with 23 bases separating them. Per the germline V gene, CDR1 is GTSNPN and CDR2 is SVGIG (reference sequence). CDR3 sequence: CASTRRGRAVETQYF. The CDR3 DNA sequence: TGTGCCTCCACCCGCCGTGGCAGGGCAGTGGAGACCCAGTACTTC.

This sequence joins TRBV30 and TRBJ1-5; D unclear. Trimming shortened V by 1 base and J by 0 bases, and 10 bases separated the two germline ends. The CDR3 is made up of 15 amino acids. CDR1 and CDR2 (germline): GTSNPN, SVGIG (reference sequence). This chain's CDR3 is CAWSALQRSNQPQHF. CDR3 DNA sequence: TGTGCCTGGAGTGCACTACAGCGTAGCAATCAGCCCCAGCATTTT.

This clonotype was found many times. The V and J genes are TRBV7-2 and TRBJ2-7, with 7 bases matching TRBD1. Per germline, CDR1 SGHTA and CDR2 FQGNSA. The CDR3 is made up of 14 amino acids. V lost 5 bases and J lost 2; bases outside the gene matches: 6. CDR3 in DNA: TGTGCCAGCAGCCCGCAGACAGGGACCTACGAGCAGTACTTC. Protein: CASSPQTGTYEQYF.

This clonotype showed up just a few times. One end of the junction is discordant with germline, which a read error may explain. The gene calls are TRBV5-1 and TRBJ1-6, with D uncertain. Germline V gene lookup returns CDR1 SGHRS and CDR2 YFSETQ. This CDR3 contains 12 residues. CDR3 amino acids: CASSPYDSPLHF. DNA of the CDR3: TGCGCCAGCAGCCCCTATGATTCACCCCTCCACTTT.

This clonotype occurred many times. The rearrangement links TRBV20-1 to TRBJ2-7, with D possibly being TRBD2 (6 bases). Germline V gene sequence: CDR1 DFQATT, CDR2 SNEGSKA (reference sequence). This CDR3 is built from 13 residues. V shed 5 bases and J shed 2 bases, with 13 bases lying between them. DNA of the CDR3: TGCAGTGCTTACCGGGACTCGACCTACGAGCAGTACTTC. Protein product: CSAYRDSTYEQYF.

The chain employs TRBV6-1 and TRBJ2-3; weak D call: TRBD2 (5 bases). V was pared by 8 bases and J by 2 bases, with 14 bases between. The CDR3 is 14 amino acids. Looked up from germline, CDR1 is MNHNS and CDR2 is SASEGT. The CDR3 sequence: CASARDKNTDTQYF. For the CDR3, the DNA is TGTGCCAGCGCGAGGGATAAAAACACAGATACGCAGTATTTT.

This clonotype was picked up many times. The CDR3: CSARDGGSNQPQHF. DNA of the CDR3: TGCAGTGCTAGAGATGGGGGAAGCAATCAGCCCCAGCATTTT. The V call is TRBV20-1, the J call TRBJ1-5; possibly TRBD1 for D (5 bases). The CDR3 sequence is 14 residues long. CDR1 and CDR2 from the germline V gene are DFQATT and SNEGSKA (reference sequence). V was shortened by 0 bases and J by 1 base, with 7 bases between the two germline ends.

This clonotype has a count of ten or more. The chain couples TRBV12-3 or TRBV12-4 to TRBJ1-1; TRBD1 matches 8 bases. The CDR3 is 13 residues long. The J segment lost 4 bases and the V segment lost 5 bases, leaving 3 bases of the junction unmatched. The CDR3 region has the DNA TGTGCCAGCAGTAATACAGGGGGCACTGAAGCTTTCTTT. Its protein is CASSNTGGTEAFF.

In its sample, this clonotype was seen a few times. This chain links TRBV7-9 with TRBJ2-7, with 7 bases aligning to TRBD2. CDR3 length: 13 residues. Germline V lookup: CDR1 SEHNR, CDR2 FQNEAQ (reference sequence). Trimming removed 5 bases from V and 4 bases from J; junction bases left unmatched: 5. As DNA, the CDR3 is TGTGCCAGCAGCCCGAGACTAGCTTACGAGCAGTACTTC. Translating gives CASSPRLAYEQYF.

This chain joins TRBV9 and TRBJ1-5; D is unresolved. In germline, CDR1 is SGDLS, CDR2 YYNGEE. The CDR3 has 14 amino acids. With 0 bases removed from V and 7 bases from J, the gap between germline ends came to 11 bases. CDR3 residues: CASSVASVGQPQHF. Written as DNA, the CDR3 is TGTGCCAGCAGCGTAGCTTCGGTTGGGCAGCCCCAGCATTTT. The variable domain in full, with the rest retrieved from reference TRBV9 and TRBJ1-5, is DSGVTQTPKHLITATGQRVTLRCSPRSGDLSVYWYQQSLDQGLQFLIQYYNGEERAKGNILERFSAQQFPDLHSELNLSSLELGDSALYFCASSVASVGQPQHFGDGTRLSIL.

This clonotype was recorded at least ten times. The chain has TRBV6-1 and TRBJ1-5; TRBD1 matches at 7 bases. The junction had 9 bases not matched to a gene; V was cut back by 7 bases and J by 6 bases. CDR3 size: 14 residues. CDR1 is MNHNS and CDR2 is SASEGT in the germline V gene. The CDR3 sequence is CASNNKGAGQPQHF. CDR3 nucleotides: TGTGCCAGCAACAACAAGGGGGCAGGTCAGCCCCAGCATTTT.

The rearrangement joins TRBV20-1 to TRBJ2-3; 10 nucleotides align to TRBD2. The CDR3 has 18 amino acids. The V and J ends lost 3 bases and 0 bases, in that order; junction bases with no gene match: 12. CDR1 and CDR2 from the germline V gene are DFQATT and SNEGSKA (reference sequence). CDR3 in amino acids: CSASPTPGLATSTDTQYF. The CDR3 region has the DNA TGCAGTGCTAGCCCTACCCCGGGACTAGCGACTAGCACAGATACGCAGTATTTT.

The chain links TRBV7-9 to TRBJ2-7, with 8 bases aligning to TRBD2. The germline V gene encodes CDR1 SEHNR and CDR2 FQNEAQ (reference sequence). Trimming cost V 4 bases and J 6 bases; bases outside gene matches: 17. This CDR3 region has 17 residues. CDR3 loop: CASSSGVASGSNGEQYF. In DNA, the CDR3 is TGTGCCAGCAGCTCCGGCGTGGCGAGCGGGAGTAATGGCGAGCAGTACTTC.

This clonotype was detected ten times or more. This chain joins TRBV12-3 or TRBV12-4 and TRBJ2-3, with D possibly matching TRBD1 (6 bases). This CDR3 is built from 17 residues. V was shortened by 5 bases and J by 4 bases, with 22 bases between the two germline ends. CDR3 protein: CASSLRQADDLADTQYF. For the CDR3, the DNA is TGTGCCAGCAGTCTACGACAGGCAGACGATCTTGCAGATACGCAGTATTTT.

This clonotype was observed many times. The CDR3 loop is CSALRGTPDTEAFF. Written as DNA, the CDR3 is TGCAGTGCCCTGAGGGGAACCCCGGACACTGAAGCTTTCTTT. The chain combines TRBV20-1 with TRBJ1-1; maybe TRBD1 (5 bases). There are 14 residues in the CDR3. Looked up from germline, CDR1 is DFQATT and CDR2 is SNEGSKA (reference sequence). Trimming took 6 bases from V and 3 from J, leaving 17 bases between them.